Listed below are T cell receptor beta chains from one sample, sequenced in a study of tumor and adjacent non-tumor tissue in lung cancer. TCRdb reprocessed the multiplex PCR reads with MiXCR, giving one entry per CDR3 protein. The repertoire holds tens of thousands of distinct CDR3 sequences, with just over 65% as singletons. Sample: lung tumor tissue. These receptors all stem from a man aged 55-75 years with non-small cell lung cancer. CDR3s include the opening cysteine and the closing phenylalanine or tryptophan. D genes are given only for firm matches. Clone size is not always given. Where it is, it says once, few, many or a class for expanded clones.

size,V,D,J,DNA,CDR3
few,TRBV29-1,TRBD1,TRBJ2-5,TGCAGCGTTACGGGACAGGGGGCCCAAGAGACCCAGCACTTC,CSVTGQGAQETQHF
-,TRBV12-3/TRBV12-4,-,TRBJ2-1,TGTGCCAGCAGTCCCGGGATGGGGGGAGCCTACAAAAAGCAGTTCTTC,CASSPGMGGAYKKQFF
-,TRBV28,-,TRBJ1-5,TGTGCCAGCGGGGTATTAGGGGGACAAGAGGATCAGCCCCAGCGTTTT,CASGVLGGQEDQPQRF
many,TRBV30,-,TRBJ2-2,TGTGCCTGGAGTAGACAGGTCGACACCGGGGAGCTGTTTTTT,CAWSRQVDTGELFF
many,TRBV6-5,-,TRBJ1-3,TGTGCCAGCAGTTACCGGACAGCGGGAAACACCATATATTTT,CASSYRTAGNTIYF
-,TRBV4-3,-,TRBJ1-4,TGCGCCAGCAGCCAGGACAGACAGGAACGGGAAAAACTGTTTTTT,CASSQDRQEREKLFF
once,TRBV20-1,-,TRBJ1-3,TGCAGTGTTAGGGACGGCGGTTATTCTGGAAACACCATATATTTT,CSVRDGGYSGNTIYF
-,TRBV11-3,TRBD2,TRBJ2-2,TGCGCCAGCAGCTCAAGAGGGAGGGCCTGGAAGCTGTTTTTT,CASSSRGRAWKLFF
-,TRBV4-2,-,TRBJ2-1,TGTGCCAACAGCCCAACAGCGTCCGGGAGAACCTACAATGAGCAATTCTTC,CANSPTASGRTYNEQFF
-,TRBV29-1,-,TRBJ2-1,TGTGGCGTTGAGGGTAGTCACAACTCCTACAATGAACAGCTTTTC,CGVEGSHNSYNEQLF